In its sample, the clone carrying this T cell receptor beta chain was seen a few times. These data are taken from a study of regulatory T cells in long-lasting Graves disease. Sequencing libraries for TCR beta were prepared with iRepertoire HTBI primers and Arm-PCR of CDR3 regions. From the multiplex PCR reads, TCRdb called clonotypes with MiXCR, one entry per CDR3 protein. The sample records 550,000 to 650,000 distinct CDR3 sequences, roughly 16% being singletons. As to time point: newly diagnosed GD, antithyroid drugs for less than 3 months. Isolated PBMC RNA provided the starting material for the TCR library. CDR3 length: 16 amino acids. Germline CDR1 is SGHKS and CDR2 is YYEKEE (reference sequence). Unmatched junction bases numbered 8, after V lost 3 bases and J lost 3 bases. These data were also filed under a second study, of T cells in Graves' hyperthyroidism and ophthalmopathy.

The material was peripheral blood mononuclear cells (PBMCs), obtained at new diagnosis, from a patient treated with antithyroid drugs. The gene calls are TRBV5-5 and TRBJ2-1; TRBD2 matches at 8 bases. The TCR originated in a man between 18 and 35 years old with Graves disease. The CDR3 sequence is CASSSHSGTIYNEQFF. For the CDR3, the DNA is TGTGCCAGCAGCTCACATAGCGGGACCATCTACAATGAGCAGTTCTTC.